This T cell receptor beta chain is drawn from a study of OX40 agonist ivuxolimab in advanced cancers. A note on the overall study: Ivuxolimab was an agonistic, fully human IgG2 monoclonal antibody directed against OX40 (CD134), a costimulatory receptor. Intravenous ivuxolimab was administered to patients every 2 weeks at six dose levels: 0.01, 0.1, 0.3, 1.5, 3 and 10 mg/kg. Of the roughly 50 dose-escalation patients, hepatocellular carcinoma was present in some 19, melanoma in roughly 15, renal cell carcinoma in 9 and head and neck cancer in 9. The dose-escalation cohort was roughly 80% male with a mean age of about 60 years, ranging from roughly 23 to 79. Prior anti-PD-1, anti-PD-L1 or anti-CTLA-4 therapy was permitted, and approximately 42% of dose-escalation patients had received checkpoint inhibitors. Partial responses occurred in three dose-escalation patients: two with cutaneous melanoma and one with hepatocellular carcinoma. The point of sequencing TCRbeta in the periphery was to test whether ivuxolimab changed TCR sequence diversity and drove clonal T-cell expansion. The paper reports the monotherapy dose-escalation portion (N of about 50 patients) of the phase I ivuxolimab trial.

Patients with a history of autoimmune disease or receiving systemic immunosuppression were excluded from the trial. In every dose cohort, peripheral blood was drawn for TCR sequencing at baseline, cycle 4 day 1, and cycle 7 day 1. The samples were taken from a phase I, first-in-human, multicenter, open-label dose-escalation trial of ivuxolimab. Adults with locally advanced or metastatic melanoma, renal cell, hepatocellular, or head and neck squamous cell carcinoma were enrolled in the trial. Before TCR sequencing, CD4+ T cells and CD8+ T cells were sorted from peripheral blood as separate populations. What the study reported, not specific to this receptor: Antigen specificity was not determined for the clonally expanded peripheral T cells. At doses of 0.1 to 3.0 mg/kg, clonal expansion of both CD4+ and CD8+ blood T cells was observed from baseline to week 6. After ivuxolimab, expanded clones were on average more numerous among CD8+ T cells than among CD4+ T cells. Low levels of normalized T-cell clonal expansion were also seen in some nonresponding patients. In the 0.1-3.0 mg/kg groups, partial responders were among the patients with the lowest normalized peripheral clonal expansion, particularly in CD8+ T cells.

CDR1 and CDR2 are read off the germline V gene as SGHTA and FQGTGA. The CDR3 holds 15 amino acids from the cysteine to the phenylalanine. Solely the CDR3 DNA is kept, with 45 bases framed from the first base. The junction shows trimming of 1 base on V and 2 bases on J, plus 10 bases between the germline ends. Genomic DNA was extracted from sorted cells for sequencing of the TCRbeta CDR3 region. The immunoSEQ Assay was used for sequencing of TCRbeta CDR3 regions. Here the immuneACCESS table is served through TCRdb, limited to in-frame sequences with V and J called. Missing clones are a known gap in these copies; in checked studies unresolved V genes cover under half, and the rest lacks a known reason. This sample has tens of thousands of clones in its table, and about nine tenths of those were observed once. The ten top clones hold 1.3% of the sample. About this clone: The specificity of this receptor is unknown. Base-call qualities are not available, and no considerably larger clone is one nucleotide away.

This clonotype was sampled from an adult with an advanced solid tumor such as melanoma, head and neck, liver or kidney cancer. The sample was CD4+ or CD8+ T cells sorted from blood, taken in a trial of the OX40 agonist ivuxolimab. The sequence links TRBV7-3 to TRBJ2-3; no D gene is confidently identified. The DNA is TGTGCCAGCAGCTTAAGAGTATCCCTCACAGATACGCAGTATTTT. This translates into CASSLRVSLTDTQYF.